This record covers a single TCR beta chain. Its antigen is currently unknown. Germline assignment: CDR1 MNHEY and CDR2 SVGEGT. This CDR3 has 12 amino acids. Trimming left V 7 bases short and J 8 bases short, with 15 bases between. These data belong to a study of T-cell reconstitution after alpha-beta-depleted transplantation in children. Study-wide points: At the one-year point after transplant, T-cell counts and TCRbeta diversity were found to come mostly from T cells that had been newly produced. Reported findings indicate that, about two months after transplant, alpha-beta T cells came from several hundred expanded clones, which were derived from non-depleted graft cells. Where some patients showed high TCRbeta diversity at day 60, it came from recipient T cells and thymic progenitors that had survived.

It was with unique molecular identifiers that the TCRbeta library was prepared. One entry per CDR3 protein results from TCRdb running MiXCR on the PCR reads. This sample has about 590,000 distinct CDR3 sequences, with 10% to 15% found just once. This clonotype originated in a male patient between 10 and 17 years old who had a stem cell transplant for acute myeloid leukemia, so the T cells may come from the graft donor. The V gene is TRBV6-2 or TRBV6-3, the J gene TRBJ2-7, with a weak D call TRBD2 (5 bases). Sequencing was performed on PBMCs, mostly from graft donor cells, taken 360 days after TCRalphabeta/CD19-depleted stem cell transplant. CDR3 sequence reads: CASNGVSWKQYF. The DNA for the CDR3 is TGTGCCAGCAACGGGGTAAGCTGGAAGCAGTACTTC.